The 23 T cell receptor beta chains below all came from one sample that was sequenced in a study of blood T cell repertoires in COVID-19. Clones were read by immunoSEQ multiplex PCR, and TCRdb kept only the in-frame ones, dropping some. The sample lists about 430,000 clones, roughly 90% occurring once. Sequencing was done on a sample of peripheral blood. Every receptor here comes from a man aged 18 to 30 with COVID-19, enrolled during active disease.

The chain recombines TRBV19 with TRBJ2-1; TRBD2 agrees at 13 bases. The V gene end was trimmed by 3 bases and the J gene end by 9 bases; junction bases not matched to a gene: 20. Per germline, CDR1 LNHDA and CDR2 SQIVND (reference sequence). This CDR3 has 20 residues. The CDR3 nucleotides are TGTGCCAGTAGTATCGGGACTAGCGGGAAAGGGGCCCGTGGGTTTGGTGAGCAGTTCTTC. Translation gives CASSIGTSGKGARGFGEQFF.

CDR3 sequence: CASGGAGNTIYF. Written as DNA, the CDR3 is TGTGCTAGTGGTGGAGCCGGAAACACCATATATTTT. V gene TRBV12-5 combines with J gene TRBJ1-3; D ambiguous. The CDR3 is made up of 12 amino acids. Germline V gives CDR1 LGHNT, CDR2 FRNRAP. V lost 5 bases and J 4 bases, leaving 6 bases between the germline ends.

The J gene is TRBJ1-4, the V gene TRBV7-9, with 7 bases matching TRBD1. Germline loops: CDR1 SEHNR, CDR2 FQNEAQ (reference sequence). The CDR3 spans 13 residues. With V trimmed by 5 bases and J by 3 bases, 0 bases remained unmatched. The CDR3 DNA follows: TGTGCCAGCAGCCAGGGGGCTAATGAAAAACTGTTTTTT. It encodes CASSQGANEKLFF. Based on the CDR3 plus reference TRBV7-9 and TRBJ1-4, the full variable domain is DTGVSQNPRHKITKRGQNVTFRCDPISEHNRLYWYRQTLGQGPEFLTYFQNEAQLEKSRLLSDRFSAERPKGSFSTLEIQRTEQGDSAMYLCASSQGANEKLFFGSGTQLSVL.

The V call is TRBV15, the J call TRBJ2-7, with 7 bases lining up with TRBD1. V shed 4 bases, J shed 2 bases, and the junction held 5 bases outside the gene matches. This CDR3 is built from 14 residues. The germline gives CDR1 LNHNV, CDR2 YYDKDF (reference sequence). Here the CDR3 DNA reads TGTGCCACCAGCATTGGGGACAGCCCCTACGAGCAGTACTTC. It encodes CATSIGDSPYEQYF. The full variable domain, its missing parts supplied by reference TRBV15 and TRBJ2-7, is DAMVIQNPRYQVTQFGKPVTLSCSQTLNHNVMYWYQQKSSQAPKLLFHYYDKDFNNEADTPDNFQSRRPNTSFCFLDIRSPGLGDTAMYLCATSIGDSPYEQYFGPGTRLTVT.

This rearrangement joins TRBV5-1 to TRBJ1-1; tentative D call: TRBD1 (6 bases). With 6 bases removed from V and 3 bases from J, the gap between germline ends came to 15 bases. CDR3 length: 14 residues. From germline, CDR1 is SGHRS and CDR2 YFSETQ. The CDR3 DNA reads as TGCGCCAGCACCCTGGACAGTATCCACACTGAAGCTTTCTTT. This sequence encodes CASTLDSIHTEAFF.

This clone was counted once. The chain couples TRBV7-8 to TRBJ2-1; D not certain. Trimming pared 3 bases from V and 7 bases from J, leaving 10 bases between. CDR3 size: 13 residues. Germline V lookup: CDR1 SGHVS, CDR2 FQNEAQ. CDR3: CASSFRIANEQFF. The CDR3, as DNA: TGTGCCAGCAGCTTTAGAATAGCTAATGAGCAGTTCTTC.

J is TRBJ2-5 and V is TRBV19; perhaps TRBD2 as D (7 bases). CDR1 and CDR2 from the germline V gene are LNHDA and SQIVND (reference sequence). V was clipped by 5 bases and J by 2 bases, with 12 bases between them. The CDR3 contains 14 residues. The CDR3 here is CASSPGGGQETQYF. CDR3 nucleotide sequence: TGTGCCAGTAGTCCGGGGGGCGGACAAGAGACCCAGTACTTC.

This clone was found once. V usage is TRBV6-1 and J usage is TRBJ1-1, with a weak D call TRBD1 (6 bases). V lost 3 bases and J 3 bases, leaving 11 bases between the germline ends. The CDR3 is 14 amino acids. Germline loops: CDR1 MNHNS, CDR2 SASEGT. In DNA, the CDR3 is TGTGCCAGCAGTGATACAGGGAAGTACACTGAAGCTTTCTTT. It translates to CASSDTGKYTEAFF.

The J gene is TRBJ2-7, the V gene TRBV11-3; TRBD2 might be the D (6 bases). Germline CDR1 SGHNT, CDR2 YENEEA. The CDR3 has 15 amino acids. Trimming left V 0 bases short and J 0 bases short, with 9 bases between. The chain's CDR3 is CASSLDPGLSYEQYF. The CDR3 region has the DNA TGTGCCAGCAGCTTAGATCCGGGACTCTCCTACGAGCAGTACTTC.

The rearrangement joins TRBV4-2 to TRBJ2-3, with TRBD2 matching over 10 bases. From germline, CDR1 is LGHNA and CDR2 YNFKEQ. The CDR3 length is 19 residues. The V and J ends lost 0 bases and 2 bases, in that order; junction bases with no gene match: 11. The CDR3 sequence is CASSQDRETSGTYTDTQYF. The CDR3 coding sequence is TGTGCCAGCAGCCAAGATCGGGAAACTAGCGGGACGTACACAGATACGCAGTATTTT.

The V call is TRBV5-4, the J call TRBJ1-2; 7 bases match TRBD1. V lost 3 bases, J lost 1 base, and 6 bases stayed unmatched. The CDR3 covers 15 residues. Germline CDR1 is SGHNT and CDR2 is YYREEE (reference sequence). Written as DNA, the CDR3 is TGTGCCAGCAGCTCACCGGGACAGCGTAACTATGGCTACACCTTC. Encoded protein: CASSSPGQRNYGYTF.

This chain joins TRBV29-1 and TRBJ1-2; D uncertain. The CDR3 is made up of 13 amino acids. V was shortened by 1 base and J by 8 bases, with 14 bases between the two germline ends. The germline V gene encodes CDR1 SQVTM and CDR2 ANQGSEA. CDR3 sequence (DNA): TGCAGCGTTGAAGCCGGGCCTCGGAGGGGCTACACCTTC. It translates to CSVEAGPRRGYTF. Full variable domain (remainder filled in from reference TRBV29-1 and TRBJ1-2): SAVISQKPSRDICQRGTSLTIQCQVDSQVTMMFWYRQQPGQSLTLIATANQGSEATYESGFVIDKFPISRPNLTFSTLTVSNMSPEDSSIYLCSVEAGPRRGYTFGSGTRLTVV.

V gene TRBV5-1 combines with J gene TRBJ2-3; D is possibly TRBD2 (6 bases). Trimming left V 4 bases short and J 3 bases short, with 18 bases between. CDR3 length: 16 amino acids. Looked up from germline, CDR1 is SGHRS and CDR2 is YFSETQ. In nucleotides, the CDR3 is TGCGCCAGCAGCAGCCTGGGGCGGGGACGGACAGATACGCAGTATTTT. Its protein product is CASSSLGRGRTDTQYF.

The rearrangement links TRBV6-5 to TRBJ1-6; D is unclear. Germline V gene sequence: CDR1 MNHEY, CDR2 SVGAGI. The V end lost 6 bases, the J end lost 2 bases, and 5 bases lay between the germline ends. This CDR3 comprises 13 residues. CDR3: CASRRTYNSPLHF. The CDR3 DNA reads TGTGCCAGCAGGAGGACCTATAATTCACCCCTCCACTTT.

The V and J genes are TRBV6-6 and TRBJ2-7; D ambiguous. CDR3 length: 13 residues. CDR1 MNHNY and CDR2 SVGAGI come from the germline V gene (reference sequence). Trimming stripped 2 bases from V and 0 bases from J, with 5 bases between. The DNA of the CDR3 is TGTGCCAGCAGTTACACAGACTCCTACGAGCAGTACTTC. Amino acids: CASSYTDSYEQYF.

This clone has a single count. The V call is TRBV6-5, the J call TRBJ1-2; 7 bases are a match to TRBD1. Germline loops: CDR1 MNHEY, CDR2 SVGAGI. The trim removed 1 base at V and 3 bases at J, leaving 2 bases unmatched. CDR3 size: 14 residues. CDR3 nucleotides: TGTGCCAGCAGTTACTACAGGGGAGACTATGGCTACACCTTC. Translation: CASSYYRGDYGYTF.

This chain links TRBV6-5 with TRBJ2-3; D ambiguous. Trimming took 2 bases from V and 4 from J, leaving 10 bases between them. Germline CDR1 reads MNHEY; CDR2 reads SVGAGI. The CDR3 sequence is 14 residues long. This chain's CDR3 is CASSYTGTADTQYF. CDR3 bases: TGTGCCAGCAGTTACACGGGTACGGCAGATACGCAGTATTTT.

This clone has only a few counts. The chain joins TRBV7-9 to TRBJ1-2, with 8 bases identical to TRBD1. With V trimmed by 5 bases and J by 6 bases, 17 bases remained unmatched. The V gene's germline CDR1 is SEHNR and CDR2 FQNEAQ (reference sequence). This CDR3 has 17 amino acids. The CDR3 here is CASSPPWWTGKGNGYTF. Written as DNA, the CDR3 is TGTGCCAGCAGCCCCCCGTGGTGGACAGGGAAGGGGAATGGCTACACCTTC.

Here the CDR3 reads CASTRDSYNSPLHF. The CDR3 DNA reads as TGTGCCAGTACCAGGGACTCCTATAATTCACCCCTCCACTTT. This rearrangement joins TRBV19 to TRBJ1-6; D may be TRBD1 (5 bases). CDR3 length: 14 residues. Trimming cost V 7 bases and J 0 bases, with 7 bases left between them. Germline CDR1 is LNHDA and CDR2 is SQIVND (reference sequence).

This clone has just one count. This chain joins TRBV4-1 and TRBJ2-2, with TRBD1 matching over 7 bases. V was pared by 5 bases and J by 4 bases, with 1 base of the junction left unmatched. This CDR3 spans 13 amino acids. Germline V gene data show CDR1 as MGHRA and CDR2 as YSYEKL. CDR3 loop: CASSSGGTGELFF. The DNA for the CDR3 is TGCGCCAGCAGCTCAGGGGGCACCGGGGAGCTGTTTTTT.

This clone has a single count. Other nucleotide sequences in the sample specify the same CDR3. The V and J genes are TRBV30 and TRBJ2-2; 8 bases are a match to TRBD1. J was trimmed by 4 bases and V by 5 bases; bases with no gene match: 3. The length of the CDR3 is 13 residues. Germline CDR1 GTSNPN, CDR2 SVGIG (reference sequence). The CDR3 nucleotides read TGTGCCTGGGGGACAGGCGGCACCGGGGAGCTGTTTTTT. It codes for CAWGTGGTGELFF.

V usage is TRBV4-2 and J usage is TRBJ2-7; 12 nucleotides agree with TRBD2. Trimming at V came to 0 bases and at J to 3 bases, leaving 9 bases not matched to a gene. The V gene's germline CDR1 is LGHNA and CDR2 YNFKEQ. The length of the CDR3 is 18 residues. The CDR3 sequence: CASSQDLAGGQRGYEQYF. The CDR3 coding sequence is TGTGCCAGCAGCCAAGATCTAGCGGGGGGGCAAAGGGGCTACGAGCAGTACTTC.

The chain has TRBV19 and TRBJ2-7; 9 bases map to TRBD2. Germline V CDR1 and CDR2: LNHDA, SQIVND (reference sequence). This CDR3 contains 13 residues. With 10 bases clipped from V and 6 bases from J, the junction kept 10 bases outside the gene matches. CDR3 loop: CATLSSGATEQYF. In nucleotides, the CDR3 is TGTGCCACCCTTTCTAGCGGGGCGACCGAGCAGTACTTC.